The clone carrying this TCR beta chain turned up a few times. This sample is drawn from a study of beta chain features in type 1 diabetes. TCRB transcripts that were expressed got sequenced, as all of the isolated RNA had been reverse transcribed. Here immunoSEQ multiplex PCR was the method, and the copy in TCRdb shows in-frame clones only, minus some. In the table there are 350,000 or so clones, roughly a fifth of which are singletons. This CDR3 is built from 16 residues. The V and J ends lost 7 bases and 0 bases, in that order; junction bases with no gene match: 8. The germline V gene has CDR1 SNHLY and CDR2 FYNNEI.

The sequence was obtained from a woman younger than 35 in good health. The chain links TRBV2 to TRBJ2-1, with 8 bases identical to TRBD2. Source material: naive CD4+ T cells from blood. CDR3 coding DNA: TGTGCCAGCAAGGCGGGAGGTCTTATCTCCTACAATGAGCAGTTCTTC. Amino acids: CASKAGGLISYNEQFF.